The present TCR beta chain was sequenced within a study of cytotoxic CD8 clonotypes in ibrutinib-treated CLL. This clone was observed a single time. Deep sequencing aimed at 1 in 200,000 to 1 in 1 million T cells' resolution. Generated by immunoSEQ multiplex PCR, the TCRdb table keeps only in-frame clones and is missing some. The sample yields about 50,000 clones, around 53% seen once. Germline CDR1 and CDR2: LGHNA and YNFKEQ. V shed 0 bases and J shed 6 bases, with 14 bases lying between them. There are 15 residues in the CDR3. This TCR was sampled from a human donor with chronic lymphocytic leukemia. The chain recombines TRBV4-2 with TRBJ1-1; D remains unclear. The sample was PBMCs, taken after 12 months of ibrutinib treatment. This CDR3 reads CASSQDLVAQAEAFF. The CDR3 DNA is TGTGCCAGCAGCCAAGACTTGGTGGCCCAAGCTGAAGCTTTCTTT.